This TCR beta chain appears in the sequencing data of a study of response to subunit inactivated influenza vaccine. CDR1 is MNHNS and CDR2 is SASEGT in the germline V gene. The V end was cut by 7 bases, the J end by 7 bases, with 8 bases between. The CDR3 sequence is 12 residues long. The study's findings and limits: There was a suggestion from the authors that each seasonal influenza vaccination recruits few new T cells.

TCRdb re-analysed the RT-PCR reads in MiXCR, keeping a single row per CDR3 protein. The sample has roughly 570,000 distinct CDR3 sequences, approximately 14% seen once. Turning to this clonotype: The antigen remains undetermined.

The V call is TRBV6-1, the J call TRBJ1-6; D unresolved. Sequenced here: PBMCs from blood, sampled about 11 days after vaccination. This sequence originates from a man aged 50 or older who received an inactivated influenza vaccine. The CDR3 DNA reads TGTGCCAGCATCGGGTACAATTCACCCCTCCACTTT. It is translated as CASIGYNSPLHF.